This is a list of T cell receptor beta chains from one sample in a study of blood T cell repertoires in COVID-19. The data were produced by immunoSEQ multiplex PCR, yet TCRdb's version contains in-frame clones alone and is incomplete. The data contain roughly 170,000 clones, less than 85% of them seen just once; the ten biggest clones take up about 3%. The sequenced material came from peripheral blood. The receptors here all came from a woman aged 80 or over with acute or convalescent COVID-19. The CDR3 runs from the conserved cysteine through the conserved F or W. The D gene is left open where the match is weak. The size entry is marked missing in some rows and otherwise reads once, few, many or a size class.

>.|TRBV28|.|TRBJ2-4
CASSLRGGLNIQYF
TGTGCCAGCAGTTTAAGGGGGGGATTGAACATTCAGTACTTC
>.|TRBV7-9|.|TRBJ2-3
CASSLRTPTDTQYF
TGTGCCAGCAGCTTAAGGACACCCACAGATACGCAGTATTTT
>TRBD2|TRBV24-1|.|TRBJ2-7
CATSEGGAGGVYEQYF
TGTGCCACCAGTGAAGGGGGAGCGGGAGGCGTCTACGAGCAGTACTTC
>TRBD1|TRBV2|once|TRBJ1-2
CASSEEGQGSDGYTF
TGTGCCAGCAGTGAAGAGGGACAGGGGAGCGATGGCTACACCTTC
>TRBD2|TRBV29-1|few|TRBJ2-3
CSVPPGLGRTDTQYF
TGCAGCGTACCTCCGGGACTAGGTAGGACAGATACGCAGTATTTT
>.|TRBV10-2|few|TRBJ1-6
CASSGNVRSPLHF
TGCGCCAGCAGTGGAAACGTCAGGTCACCCCTCCACTTT
>TRBD1|TRBV29-1|few|TRBJ2-7
CSVTGQGFYEQYF
TGCAGCGTAACGGGACAGGGCTTCTACGAGCAGTACTTC
>TRBD2|TRBV9|.|TRBJ2-3
CASSVALAGGGVADTQYF
TGTGCCAGCAGCGTAGCACTAGCGGGAGGGGGTGTCGCAGATACGCAGTATTTT
>TRBD2|TRBV9|.|TRBJ2-1
CASSPRVAGGPGQFF
TGTGCCAGCAGCCCCCGGGTAGCGGGAGGGCCCGGGCAGTTCTTC
>.|TRBV28|.|TRBJ1-5
CASSSPTGTQPQHF
TGTGCCAGCAGTTCTCCTACAGGTACTCAGCCCCAGCATTTT
>.|TRBV30|.|TRBJ2-7
CAWSASPGPYEQYF
TGTGCCTGGAGTGCGTCCCCAGGTCCCTACGAGCAGTACTTC
>TRBD1|TRBV6-1|.|TRBJ1-1
CASDRGDTEAFF
TGTGCCAGTGACAGGGGGGACACTGAAGCTTTCTTT
>.|TRBV18|.|TRBJ2-3
CASSPSSTDTQYF
TGTGCCAGCTCACCGAGTAGCACAGATACGCAGTATTTT
>TRBD1|TRBV19|.|TRBJ1-5
CASRGSGTDKQPQHF
TGTGCCAGTAGGGGGTCGGGGACAGACAAGCAGCCCCAGCATTTT
>TRBD1|TRBV2|.|TRBJ1-1
CASSDRGIENTEAFF
TGTGCCAGCAGTGACAGGGGGATTGAAAACACTGAAGCTTTCTTT
>TRBD1|TRBV7-2|few|TRBJ1-6
CASSLVDRVNSPLHF
TGTGCCAGCAGCTTAGTTGACAGGGTTAATTCACCCCTCCACTTT
>.|TRBV15|few|TRBJ2-1
CATSRDPAGSYNEQFF
TGTGCCACCAGCAGAGATCCAGCGGGTTCCTACAATGAGCAGTTCTTC
>.|TRBV7-9|few|TRBJ1-5
CASSSSDSANQPQHF
TGTGCCAGCAGCTCATCGGACAGTGCCAATCAGCCCCAGCATTTT
>.|TRBV28|.|TRBJ1-5
CASSFGRQPQHF
TGTGCCAGCAGTTTTGGGCGCCAGCCCCAGCATTTT
>.|TRBV5-1|few|TRBJ1-4
CASSLNGRPDNEKLFF
TGCGCCAGCAGCTTGAATGGCAGGCCTGATAATGAAAAACTGTTTTTT
>TRBD1|TRBV6-6|.|TRBJ1-4
CASSSQWTGGNEKLFF
TGTGCCAGCAGTTCACAATGGACAGGGGGCAATGAAAAACTGTTTTTT
>TRBD1|TRBV10-3|.|TRBJ1-4
CAIGDRSAGNEKLFF
TGTGCCATTGGGGACAGGTCGGCGGGTAATGAAAAACTGTTTTTT
>.|TRBV5-5|.|TRBJ2-7
CASSLVLSGGTVAYEQYF
TGTGCCAGCAGCTTGGTGTTATCTGGAGGGACAGTTGCTTACGAGCAGTACTTC
>.|TRBV9|.|TRBJ2-7
CASSVAPGYEQYF
TGTGCCAGCAGCGTAGCTCCGGGGTACGAGCAGTACTTC
>.|TRBV19|.|TRBJ1-2
CASLPPGGSNYGYTF
TGTGCCAGTCTCCCCCCCGGGGGTTCGAACTATGGCTACACCTTC
>.|TRBV30|.|TRBJ1-1
CACVLRGAEAFF
TGTGCCTGTGTTCTCAGGGGCGCTGAAGCTTTCTTT
>.|TRBV18|.|TRBJ1-6
CASSPLGGESPLHF
TGTGCCAGCTCACCTCTAGGAGGGGAATCACCCCTCCACTTT
>.|TRBV6-5|.|TRBJ2-5
CASSYSESSSETQYF
TGTGCCAGCAGTTACTCTGAGTCTTCCTCAGAGACCCAGTACTTC
>TRBD1|TRBV11-2|.|TRBJ2-7
CASSTGTAASYEQYF
TGTGCCAGCAGCACAGGGACAGCTGCCTCCTACGAGCAGTACTTC
>TRBD1|TRBV28|.|TRBJ2-1
CASRWTGGISEQFF
TGTGCCAGCAGATGGACAGGGGGTATAAGTGAGCAGTTCTTC
>.|TRBV9|.|TRBJ1-1
CASSVGRDGPFF
TGTGCCAGCAGCGTAGGCAGGGATGGGCCTTTCTTT
>TRBD1|TRBV6-5|.|TRBJ2-7
CASSSAGTGSYEQYF
TGTGCCAGCAGTTCGGCCGGGACAGGGTCTTACGAGCAGTACTTC
>TRBD1|TRBV6-6|.|TRBJ1-2
CASSPRDSLYTF
TGTGCCAGCAGTCCTCGGGACAGCCTATACACCTTC